This TCR beta chain originates from a study of shared clonotypes between healthy human individuals. Study-level background: Every donor yielded three CD4 naive, three CD4 memory, two CD8 naive and one CD8 memory plate.

Study observations and caveats: Naive subsets typically showed greater estimated richness than memory subsets.

Generated by immunoSEQ multiplex PCR, the TCRdb table keeps only in-frame clones and is missing some. The sample lists approximately 2.5 million clones, more than 85% occurring once. Those who donated, Caucasian adults without exception, all lived in Nashville, Tennessee. The CDR3 consists of 17 residues. J was trimmed by 6 bases and V by 2 bases; bases with no gene match: 9. Germline-derived CDR1 and CDR2 are MDHEN and SYDVKM. This clone was counted a single time. Its target is unknown. V usage is TRBV28 and J usage is TRBJ2-3, with TRBD1 matching 12 bases. The sequenced sample was naive CD4+ T cells from PBMCs. Specified subset: CD45RA+ positively selected. The receptor comes from a man younger than 30 in good health. Some clones in this sample may be carry-over from other donors' samples. The CDR3 nucleotides are TGTGCCAGCAGTTTACTTCCCGGGACAGGGGGCGGGGATACGCAGTATTTT. Protein sequence: CASSLLPGTGGGDTQYF.